The present T cell receptor (beta chain) was sequenced within a study of T-cell memory formation after mild COVID-19. For the study at large: For the most part, TCR clusters were specific to one donor.

Study-level findings and limits: Shrinking CD4+ clones resided mostly in CM and EM, and CD8+ ones in EMRA. The SARS-CoV-2 specificity of second-wave clones reaching peak at day 37 remained unverified.

TCRdb reanalysed the 5' RACE reads using MiXCR and keeps one entry per CDR3 protein. The sample has a few hundred thousand distinct CDR3 sequences; 9.4% are singletons. The germline V and J ends were trimmed by 8 bases and 6 bases, with 19 bases remaining between them. The length of the CDR3 is 15 residues. Comment on this clonotype: Its target is not known.

The TCR sequence derives from a man aged 18 to 30 who had mild COVID-19 (a few samples of this study predate the infection). Cell type and time point are not known. Specimen: PBMCs or a T cell subset sorted from them (not recorded which). The rearrangement joins TRBV12-3 or TRBV12-4 to TRBJ2-2, with D perhaps being TRBD1 or TRBD2 (5 bases each). Here the CDR3 DNA reads TGTGCCAGCGCTTCCGGGACCCAGGGAGCCGGGGAGCTGTTTTTT. This encodes CASASGTQGAGELFF.